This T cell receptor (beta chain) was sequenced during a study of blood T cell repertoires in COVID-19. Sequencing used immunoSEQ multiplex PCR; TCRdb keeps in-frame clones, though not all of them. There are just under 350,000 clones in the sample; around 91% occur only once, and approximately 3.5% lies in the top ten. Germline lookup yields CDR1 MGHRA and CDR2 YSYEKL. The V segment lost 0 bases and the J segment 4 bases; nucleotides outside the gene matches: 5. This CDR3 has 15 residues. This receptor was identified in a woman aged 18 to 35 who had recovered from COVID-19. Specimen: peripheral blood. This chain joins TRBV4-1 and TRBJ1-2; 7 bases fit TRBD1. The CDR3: CASSQDEGAVYGYTF. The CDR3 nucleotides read TGCGCCAGCAGCCAAGATGAGGGGGCGGTCTATGGCTACACCTTC.